This T cell receptor beta chain was identified during a study of human T cells and chemical hapten exposure. Overall study findings and caveats: Sensitizing to DPC left TCRs with a frequency above 1 in 1000 unaltered.

From whole blood left unfractionated, total RNA was extracted. During construction of the library, unique molecular identifiers were attached to individual cDNA molecules for quantitative, reproducible TCR counting. As originally analysed: Individual samples carried between about 23,224 and 690,600 TCRs, with more than 95,000 as the median. TCRdb fed the 5' RACE reads into MiXCR, producing one record per CDR3 protein. Clone size and V and J calls follow TCRdb, not the original study. The data contain about 120,000 distinct CDR3 sequences, 19% of them seen just once; the ten biggest clones take up about 3%. A note on this clonotype: Its antigen is as yet unknown.

The CDR3 totals 15 residues. From germline, CDR1 is SGHNT and CDR2 YYREEE (reference sequence). V lost 4 bases, J lost 0 bases, and 11 bases lay in between. This TCR derives from a human donor in good health. V usage is TRBV5-4 and J usage is TRBJ2-4; either TRBD1 or TRBD2 may supply D (5 bases each). This CDR3 reads CASSKGRLAKNIQYF. The CDR3 DNA reads as TGTGCCAGCAGCAAGGGACGGTTAGCCAAAAACATTCAGTACTTC.